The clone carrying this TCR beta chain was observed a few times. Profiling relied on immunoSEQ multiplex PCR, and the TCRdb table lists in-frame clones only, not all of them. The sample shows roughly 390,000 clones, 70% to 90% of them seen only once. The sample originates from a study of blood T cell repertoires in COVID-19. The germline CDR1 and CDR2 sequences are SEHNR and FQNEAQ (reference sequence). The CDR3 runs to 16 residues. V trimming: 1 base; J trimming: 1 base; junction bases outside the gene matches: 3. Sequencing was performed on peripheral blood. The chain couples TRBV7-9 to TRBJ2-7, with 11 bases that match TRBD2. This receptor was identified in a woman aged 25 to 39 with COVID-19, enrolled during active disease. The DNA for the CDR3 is TGTGCCAGCAGCTTAGGGAGGACTAGCGGGTCCTACGAGCAGTACTTC. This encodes CASSLGRTSGSYEQYF.